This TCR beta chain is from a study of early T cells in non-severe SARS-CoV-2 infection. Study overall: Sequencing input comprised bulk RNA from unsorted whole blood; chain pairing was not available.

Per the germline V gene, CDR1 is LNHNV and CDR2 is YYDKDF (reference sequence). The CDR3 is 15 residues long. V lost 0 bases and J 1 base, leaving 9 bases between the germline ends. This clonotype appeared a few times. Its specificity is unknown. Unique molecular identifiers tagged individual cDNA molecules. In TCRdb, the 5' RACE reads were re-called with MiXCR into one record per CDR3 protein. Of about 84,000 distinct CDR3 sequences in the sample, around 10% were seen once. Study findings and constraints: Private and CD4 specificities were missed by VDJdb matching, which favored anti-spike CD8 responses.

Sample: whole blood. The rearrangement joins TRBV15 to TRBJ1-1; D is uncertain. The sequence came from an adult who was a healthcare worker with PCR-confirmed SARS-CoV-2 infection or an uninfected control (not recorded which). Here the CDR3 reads CATSRDGKPNTEAFF. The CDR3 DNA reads TGTGCCACCAGCAGAGATGGGAAACCGAACACTGAAGCTTTCTTT.